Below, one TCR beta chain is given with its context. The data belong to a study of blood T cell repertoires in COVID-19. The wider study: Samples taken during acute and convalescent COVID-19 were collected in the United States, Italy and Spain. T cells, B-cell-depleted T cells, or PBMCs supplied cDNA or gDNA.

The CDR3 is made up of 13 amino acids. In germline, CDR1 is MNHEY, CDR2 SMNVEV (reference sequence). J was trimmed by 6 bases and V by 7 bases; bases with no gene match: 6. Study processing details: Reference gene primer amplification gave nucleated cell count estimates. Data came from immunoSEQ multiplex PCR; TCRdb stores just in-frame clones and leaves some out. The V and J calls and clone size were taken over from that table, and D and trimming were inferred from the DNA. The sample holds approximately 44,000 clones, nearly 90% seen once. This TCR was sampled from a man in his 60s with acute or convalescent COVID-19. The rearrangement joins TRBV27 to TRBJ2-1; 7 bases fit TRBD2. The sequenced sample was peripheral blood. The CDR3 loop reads CASTRGLGNEQFF. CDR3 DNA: TGTGCCAGCACGCGGGGGTTGGGCAATGAGCAGTTCTTC.